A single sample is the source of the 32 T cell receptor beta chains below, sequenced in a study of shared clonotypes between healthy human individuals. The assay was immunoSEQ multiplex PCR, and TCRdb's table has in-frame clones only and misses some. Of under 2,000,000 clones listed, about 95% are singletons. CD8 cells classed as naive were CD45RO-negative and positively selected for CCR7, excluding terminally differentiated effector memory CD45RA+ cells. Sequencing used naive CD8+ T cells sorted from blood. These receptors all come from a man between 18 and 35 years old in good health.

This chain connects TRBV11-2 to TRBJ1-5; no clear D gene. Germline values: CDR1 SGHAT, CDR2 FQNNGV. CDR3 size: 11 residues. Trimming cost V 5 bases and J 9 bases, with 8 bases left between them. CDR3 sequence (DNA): TGTGCCAGCAGCAGCGGCGGGCCCCAGCATTTT. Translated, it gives CASSSGGPQHF.

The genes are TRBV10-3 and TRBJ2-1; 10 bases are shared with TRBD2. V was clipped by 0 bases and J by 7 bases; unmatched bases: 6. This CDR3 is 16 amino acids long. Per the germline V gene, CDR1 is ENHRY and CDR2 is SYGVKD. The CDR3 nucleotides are TGTGCCATCAGTGAGTCGGCTAGCGGGGGAGGTAATGAGCAGTTCTTC. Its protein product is CAISESASGGGNEQFF.

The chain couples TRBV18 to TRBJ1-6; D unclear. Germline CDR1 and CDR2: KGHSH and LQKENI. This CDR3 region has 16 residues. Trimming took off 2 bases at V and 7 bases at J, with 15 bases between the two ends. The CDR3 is CASSPDSPFINSPLHF. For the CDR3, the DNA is TGTGCCAGCTCACCAGATTCACCGTTTATCAATTCACCCCTCCACTTT.

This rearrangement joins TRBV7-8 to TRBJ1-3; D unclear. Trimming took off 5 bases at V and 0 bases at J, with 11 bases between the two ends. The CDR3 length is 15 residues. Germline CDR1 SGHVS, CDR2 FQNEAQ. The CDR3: CASSPTTSSGNTIYF. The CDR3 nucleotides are TGTGCCAGCAGCCCGACGACCAGCTCTGGAAACACCATATATTTT.

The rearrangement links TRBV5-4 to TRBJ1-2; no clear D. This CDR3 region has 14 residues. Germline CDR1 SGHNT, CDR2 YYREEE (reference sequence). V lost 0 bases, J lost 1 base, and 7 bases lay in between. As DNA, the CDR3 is TGTGCCAGCAGCTTGGTCGTCGGTAACTATGGCTACACCTTC. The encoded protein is CASSLVVGNYGYTF.

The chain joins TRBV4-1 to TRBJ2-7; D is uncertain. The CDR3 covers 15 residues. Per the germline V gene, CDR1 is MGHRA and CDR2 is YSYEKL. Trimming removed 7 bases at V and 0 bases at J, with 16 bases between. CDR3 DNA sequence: TGCGCCAGCACCTCAGAGGCAGGTATCTCCTACGAGCAGTACTTC. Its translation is CASTSEAGISYEQYF.

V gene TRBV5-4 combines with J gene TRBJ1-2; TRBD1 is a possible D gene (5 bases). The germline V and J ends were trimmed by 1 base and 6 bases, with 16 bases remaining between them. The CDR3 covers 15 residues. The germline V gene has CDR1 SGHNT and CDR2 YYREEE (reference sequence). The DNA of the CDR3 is TGTGCCAGCAGCTTGTCAACTCTGGGGGGAAATGGCTACACCTTC. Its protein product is CASSLSTLGGNGYTF. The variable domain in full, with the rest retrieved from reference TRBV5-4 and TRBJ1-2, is ETGVTQSPTHLIKTRGQQVTLRCSSQSGHNTVSWYQQALGQGPQFIFQYYREEENGRGNFPPRFSGLQFPNYSSELNVNALELDDSALYLCASSLSTLGGNGYTFGSGTRLTVV.

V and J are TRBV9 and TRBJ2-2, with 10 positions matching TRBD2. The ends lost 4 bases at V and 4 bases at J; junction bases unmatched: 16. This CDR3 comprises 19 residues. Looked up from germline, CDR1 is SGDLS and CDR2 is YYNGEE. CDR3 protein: CASSTNPSGRRLVTGELFF. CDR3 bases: TGTGCCAGCAGCACCAATCCTAGCGGGAGAAGGCTCGTCACCGGGGAGCTGTTTTTT.

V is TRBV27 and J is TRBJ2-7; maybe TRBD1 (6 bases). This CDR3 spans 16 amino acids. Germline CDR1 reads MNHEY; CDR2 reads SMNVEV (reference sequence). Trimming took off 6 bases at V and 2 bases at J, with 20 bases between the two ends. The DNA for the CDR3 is TGTGCCAGCAGCTTGACTGAGGGGGAAGGTCCCTACGAGCAGTACTTC. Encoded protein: CASSLTEGEGPYEQYF.

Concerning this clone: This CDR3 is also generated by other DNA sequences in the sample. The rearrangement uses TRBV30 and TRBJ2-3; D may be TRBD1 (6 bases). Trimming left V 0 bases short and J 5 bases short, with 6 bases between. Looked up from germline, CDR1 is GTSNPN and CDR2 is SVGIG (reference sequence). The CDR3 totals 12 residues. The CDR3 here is CAWSVGGDTQYF. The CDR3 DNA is TGTGCCTGGAGTGTAGGGGGAGATACGCAGTATTTT.

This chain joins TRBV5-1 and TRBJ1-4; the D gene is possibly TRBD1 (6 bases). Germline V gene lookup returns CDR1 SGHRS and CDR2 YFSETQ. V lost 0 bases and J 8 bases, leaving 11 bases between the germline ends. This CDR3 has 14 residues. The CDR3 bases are TGCGCCAGCAGCTTGGACAGGGTAGAAGAAAAACTGTTTTTT. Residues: CASSLDRVEEKLFF.

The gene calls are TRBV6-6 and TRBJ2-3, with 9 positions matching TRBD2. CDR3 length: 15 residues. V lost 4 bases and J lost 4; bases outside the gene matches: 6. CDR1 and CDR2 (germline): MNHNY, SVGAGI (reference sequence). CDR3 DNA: TGTGCCAGCAGTTCGGGACTAGCCCCCGCAGATACGCAGTATTTT. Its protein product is CASSSGLAPADTQYF.

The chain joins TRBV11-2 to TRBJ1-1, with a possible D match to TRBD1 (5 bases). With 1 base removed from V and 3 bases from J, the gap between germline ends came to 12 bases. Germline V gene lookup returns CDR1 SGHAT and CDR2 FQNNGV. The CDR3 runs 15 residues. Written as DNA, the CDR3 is TGTGCCAGCAGCTTAGTTAGTATGGGGGACACTGAAGCTTTCTTT. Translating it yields CASSLVSMGDTEAFF.

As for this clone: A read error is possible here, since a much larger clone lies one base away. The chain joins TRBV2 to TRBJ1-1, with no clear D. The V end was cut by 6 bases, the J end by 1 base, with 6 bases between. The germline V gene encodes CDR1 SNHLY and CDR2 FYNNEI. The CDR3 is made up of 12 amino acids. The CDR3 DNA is TGTGCCAGCAGCTTGGGGAACACTGAAGCTTTCTTT. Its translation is CASSLGNTEAFF.

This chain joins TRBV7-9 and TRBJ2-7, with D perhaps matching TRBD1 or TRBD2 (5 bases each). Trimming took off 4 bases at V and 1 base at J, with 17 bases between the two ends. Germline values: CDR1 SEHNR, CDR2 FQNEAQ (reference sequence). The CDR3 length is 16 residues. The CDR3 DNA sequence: TGTGCCAGCAGCTCGCTTGGGACCGATGGATCCTACGAGCAGTACTTC. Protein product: CASSSLGTDGSYEQYF.

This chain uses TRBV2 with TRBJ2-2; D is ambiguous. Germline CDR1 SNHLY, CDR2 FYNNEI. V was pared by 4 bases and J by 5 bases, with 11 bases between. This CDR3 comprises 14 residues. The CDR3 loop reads CASSANTNTGELFF. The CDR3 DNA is TGTGCCAGCAGTGCTAACACTAATACCGGGGAGCTGTTTTTT. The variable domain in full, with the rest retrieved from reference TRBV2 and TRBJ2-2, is EPEVTQTPSHQVTQMGQEVILRCVPISNHLYFYWYRQILGQKVEFLVSFYNNEISEKSEIFDDQFSVERPDGSNFTLKIRSTKLEDSAMYFCASSANTNTGELFFGEGSRLTVL.

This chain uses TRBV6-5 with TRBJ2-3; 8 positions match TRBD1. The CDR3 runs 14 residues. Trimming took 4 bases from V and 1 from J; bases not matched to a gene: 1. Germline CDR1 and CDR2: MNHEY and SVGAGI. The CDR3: CASSWGQGTDTQYF. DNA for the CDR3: TGTGCCAGCAGTTGGGGACAGGGCACAGATACGCAGTATTTT.

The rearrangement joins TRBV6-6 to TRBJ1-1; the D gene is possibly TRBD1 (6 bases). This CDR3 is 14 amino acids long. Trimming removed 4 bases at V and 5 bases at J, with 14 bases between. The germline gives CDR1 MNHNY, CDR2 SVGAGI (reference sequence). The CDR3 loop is CASSLLGAGTEAFF. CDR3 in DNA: TGTGCCAGCAGTTTATTGGGGGCAGGAACTGAAGCTTTCTTT.

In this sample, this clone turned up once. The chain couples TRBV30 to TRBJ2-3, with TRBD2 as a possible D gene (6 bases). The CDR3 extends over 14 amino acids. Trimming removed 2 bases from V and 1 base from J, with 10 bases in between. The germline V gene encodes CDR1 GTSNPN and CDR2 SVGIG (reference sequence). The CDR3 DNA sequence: TGTGCCTGGAGTAGTGGCGGGGGCACAGATACGCAGTATTTT. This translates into CAWSSGGGTDTQYF.

The CDR3 region is CASSQASDSYEQYF. In DNA, the CDR3 is TGCGCCAGCAGCCAAGCTAGCGATTCCTACGAGCAGTACTTC. The chain has TRBV4-3 and TRBJ2-7; perhaps TRBD2 as D (6 bases). Germline lookup yields CDR1 LGHNA and CDR2 YSLEER. V gave up 1 base and J gave up 1 base, with 8 bases separating them. CDR3 size: 14 residues.

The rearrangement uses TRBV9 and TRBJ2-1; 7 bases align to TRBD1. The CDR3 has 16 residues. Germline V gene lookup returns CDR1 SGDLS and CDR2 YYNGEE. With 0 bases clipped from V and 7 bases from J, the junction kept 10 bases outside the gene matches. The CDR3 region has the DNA TGTGCCAGCAGCGTAGGGGGTGTGACAGGGTCTAATGAGCAGTTCTTC. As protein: CASSVGGVTGSNEQFF.

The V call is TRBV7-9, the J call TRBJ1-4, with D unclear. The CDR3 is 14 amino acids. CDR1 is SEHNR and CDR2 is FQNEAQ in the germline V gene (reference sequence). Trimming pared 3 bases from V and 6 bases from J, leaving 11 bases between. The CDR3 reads CASSFLGIDEKLFF. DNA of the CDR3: TGTGCCAGCAGCTTTTTAGGGATCGATGAAAAACTGTTTTTT.

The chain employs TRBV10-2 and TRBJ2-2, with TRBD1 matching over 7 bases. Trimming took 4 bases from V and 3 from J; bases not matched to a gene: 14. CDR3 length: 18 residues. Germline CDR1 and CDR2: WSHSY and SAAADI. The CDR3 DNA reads TGCGCCAGCAGTGCGAGGGGGCTGGGGCTGAAGGACACCGGGGAGCTGTTTTTT. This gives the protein CASSARGLGLKDTGELFF.

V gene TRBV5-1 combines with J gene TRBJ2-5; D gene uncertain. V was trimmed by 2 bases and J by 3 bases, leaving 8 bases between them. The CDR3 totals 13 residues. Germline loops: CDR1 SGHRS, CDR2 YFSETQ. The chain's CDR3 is CASSFDDEETQYF. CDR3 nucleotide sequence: TGCGCCAGCAGCTTCGACGACGAAGAGACCCAGTACTTC.

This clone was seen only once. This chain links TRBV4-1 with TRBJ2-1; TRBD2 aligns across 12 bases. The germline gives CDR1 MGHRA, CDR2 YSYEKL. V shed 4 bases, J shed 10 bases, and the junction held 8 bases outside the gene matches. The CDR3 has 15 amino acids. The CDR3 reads CASSPLAGGFLEQFF. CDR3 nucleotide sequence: TGCGCCAGCAGCCCACTAGCGGGGGGCTTCCTCGAGCAGTTCTTC.

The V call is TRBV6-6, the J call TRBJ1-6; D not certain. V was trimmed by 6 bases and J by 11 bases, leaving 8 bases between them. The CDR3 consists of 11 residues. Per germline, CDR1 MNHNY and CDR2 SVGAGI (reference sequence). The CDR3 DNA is TGTGCCAGCAGCTCTGGACCACCCCTCCACTTT. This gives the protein CASSSGPPLHF.

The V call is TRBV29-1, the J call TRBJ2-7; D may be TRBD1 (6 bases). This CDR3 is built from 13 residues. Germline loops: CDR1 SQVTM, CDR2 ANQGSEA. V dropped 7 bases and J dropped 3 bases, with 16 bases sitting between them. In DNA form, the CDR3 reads TGCAGCGCTCAACTACAGGGTGGCTACGAGCAGTACTTC. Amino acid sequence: CSAQLQGGYEQYF.

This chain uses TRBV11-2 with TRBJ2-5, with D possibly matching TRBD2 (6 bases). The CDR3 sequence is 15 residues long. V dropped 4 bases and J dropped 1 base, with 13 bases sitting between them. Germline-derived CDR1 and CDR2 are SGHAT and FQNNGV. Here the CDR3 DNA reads TGTGCCAGCAGCTCTTGGCGGGACTCCCAAGAGACCCAGTACTTC. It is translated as CASSSWRDSQETQYF.

This CDR3 is CASSSGVGVGTGELFF. For the CDR3, the DNA is TGTGCCAGCAGCTCAGGGGTCGGCGTGGGCACCGGGGAGCTGTTTTTT. This sequence joins TRBV7-9 and TRBJ2-2; D is perhaps TRBD1 (6 bases). The V gene lost 4 bases and the J gene lost 4 bases, with 16 bases spanning the gap. Per germline, CDR1 SEHNR and CDR2 FQNEAQ (reference sequence). The CDR3 runs 16 residues.

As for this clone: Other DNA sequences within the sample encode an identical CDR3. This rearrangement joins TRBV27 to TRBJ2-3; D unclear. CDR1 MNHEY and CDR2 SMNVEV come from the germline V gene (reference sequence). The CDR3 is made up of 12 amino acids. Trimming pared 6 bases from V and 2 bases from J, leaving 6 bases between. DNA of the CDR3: TGTGCCAGCAGCGGAGCCACAGATACGCAGTATTTT. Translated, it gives CASSGATDTQYF.

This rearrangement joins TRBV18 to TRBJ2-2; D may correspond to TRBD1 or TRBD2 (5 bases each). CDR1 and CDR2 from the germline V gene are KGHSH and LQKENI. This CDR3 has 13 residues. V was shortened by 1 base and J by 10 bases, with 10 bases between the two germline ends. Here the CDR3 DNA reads TGTGCCAGCTCACCACGGGACGACGAGGAGCTGTTTTTT. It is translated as CASSPRDDEELFF.

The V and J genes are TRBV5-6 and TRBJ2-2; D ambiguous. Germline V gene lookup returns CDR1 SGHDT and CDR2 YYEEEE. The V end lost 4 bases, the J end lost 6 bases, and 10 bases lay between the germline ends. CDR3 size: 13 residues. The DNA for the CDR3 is TGTGCCAGCAGCAACACGGACGCCGGGGAGCTGTTTTTT. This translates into CASSNTDAGELFF.